Listed below are T cell receptor beta chains from one sample, sequenced in a study of blood T cell repertoires in COVID-19. Here immunoSEQ multiplex PCR was the method, and the copy in TCRdb shows in-frame clones only, minus some. The data contain 200,000 to 250,000 clones, around 84% of them singletons. Source material: PBMCs or T cells enriched from blood (not recorded which). These receptors all come from a woman aged 40-49 years who had recovered from COVID-19. CDR3s include the opening cysteine and the closing phenylalanine or tryptophan. Fields, in order: CDR3 length, J gene, clone size, V gene, D gene, CDR3 DNA, CDR3 protein. A D gene is named only where the DNA matches it firmly. Size tells how often a clone was seen (once, few, many) or the class of an expanded clone, and some rows leave it out.

>17|TRBJ2-1|-|TRBV30|-
TGTGCCTGGAGTGTATCCCTTTTATATCGCTCCTACAATGAGCAGTTCTTC
CAWSVSLLYRSYNEQFF
>15|TRBJ2-2|-|TRBV9|-
TGTGCCAGCAGCCCTCAGGTGGGGGGTCCCGGGGAGCTGTTTTTT
CASSPQVGGPGELFF
>16|TRBJ2-2|-|TRBV6-2/TRBV6-3|TRBD2
TGTGCCAGCAGTTACTCGGGACTAGAATACTCCGGGGAGCTGTTTTTT
CASSYSGLEYSGELFF
>15|TRBJ2-6|-|TRBV30|TRBD2
TGTGCCTGGGCTGGGGGAGGGACTGGGGCCAACGTCCTGACTTTC
CAWAGGGTGANVLTF
>16|TRBJ1-5|-|TRBV7-8|-
TGTGCCAGCAGCCCTCGAAGCGGGGGCGCGGATCAGCCCCAGCATTTT
CASSPRSGGADQPQHF
>21|TRBJ2-1|once|TRBV4-3|TRBD2
TGCGCCAGCAGCCAAGATTCCGCCTGGCTAGCGGGAGGGTCCTGGGACAATGAGCAGTTCTTC
CASSQDSAWLAGGSWDNEQFF
>16|TRBJ1-1|-|TRBV5-1|-
TGCGCCAGCAGCTTTGGCAGGGCCCCCATGAACACTGAAGCTTTCTTT
CASSFGRAPMNTEAFF
>14|TRBJ1-2|-|TRBV27|-
TGTGCCAGCAGTTTGCCGACAGGAAGGTATGGCTACACCTTC
CASSLPTGRYGYTF
>16|TRBJ2-3|-|TRBV2|-
TGTGCCAGCAGCCGGGACTCAGGTCGGGGCACAGATACGCAGTATTTT
CASSRDSGRGTDTQYF
>13|TRBJ2-7|-|TRBV3-1/TRBV3-2|TRBD2
TGTGCCACCGGGACTAGCGGGACCTACGAGCAGTACTTC
CATGTSGTYEQYF
>20|TRBJ2-1|-|TRBV4-1|TRBD2
TGCGCCAGCAGCCAAGAATCCCTAGCGGGAGCACTGAGTTTGGGCTATGAGCAGTTCTTC
CASSQESLAGALSLGYEQFF
>21|TRBJ2-1|-|TRBV7-8|TRBD2
TGTGCCAGCAGCTTAGAACATCGTTTAAGCGGGAGATACCTCTCCTACAATGAGCAGTTCTTC
CASSLEHRLSGRYLSYNEQFF
>14|TRBJ2-3|once|TRBV2|TRBD1
TGTGCCAGCAAGAGGACAGGGGCCACAGATACGCAGTATTTT
CASKRTGATDTQYF